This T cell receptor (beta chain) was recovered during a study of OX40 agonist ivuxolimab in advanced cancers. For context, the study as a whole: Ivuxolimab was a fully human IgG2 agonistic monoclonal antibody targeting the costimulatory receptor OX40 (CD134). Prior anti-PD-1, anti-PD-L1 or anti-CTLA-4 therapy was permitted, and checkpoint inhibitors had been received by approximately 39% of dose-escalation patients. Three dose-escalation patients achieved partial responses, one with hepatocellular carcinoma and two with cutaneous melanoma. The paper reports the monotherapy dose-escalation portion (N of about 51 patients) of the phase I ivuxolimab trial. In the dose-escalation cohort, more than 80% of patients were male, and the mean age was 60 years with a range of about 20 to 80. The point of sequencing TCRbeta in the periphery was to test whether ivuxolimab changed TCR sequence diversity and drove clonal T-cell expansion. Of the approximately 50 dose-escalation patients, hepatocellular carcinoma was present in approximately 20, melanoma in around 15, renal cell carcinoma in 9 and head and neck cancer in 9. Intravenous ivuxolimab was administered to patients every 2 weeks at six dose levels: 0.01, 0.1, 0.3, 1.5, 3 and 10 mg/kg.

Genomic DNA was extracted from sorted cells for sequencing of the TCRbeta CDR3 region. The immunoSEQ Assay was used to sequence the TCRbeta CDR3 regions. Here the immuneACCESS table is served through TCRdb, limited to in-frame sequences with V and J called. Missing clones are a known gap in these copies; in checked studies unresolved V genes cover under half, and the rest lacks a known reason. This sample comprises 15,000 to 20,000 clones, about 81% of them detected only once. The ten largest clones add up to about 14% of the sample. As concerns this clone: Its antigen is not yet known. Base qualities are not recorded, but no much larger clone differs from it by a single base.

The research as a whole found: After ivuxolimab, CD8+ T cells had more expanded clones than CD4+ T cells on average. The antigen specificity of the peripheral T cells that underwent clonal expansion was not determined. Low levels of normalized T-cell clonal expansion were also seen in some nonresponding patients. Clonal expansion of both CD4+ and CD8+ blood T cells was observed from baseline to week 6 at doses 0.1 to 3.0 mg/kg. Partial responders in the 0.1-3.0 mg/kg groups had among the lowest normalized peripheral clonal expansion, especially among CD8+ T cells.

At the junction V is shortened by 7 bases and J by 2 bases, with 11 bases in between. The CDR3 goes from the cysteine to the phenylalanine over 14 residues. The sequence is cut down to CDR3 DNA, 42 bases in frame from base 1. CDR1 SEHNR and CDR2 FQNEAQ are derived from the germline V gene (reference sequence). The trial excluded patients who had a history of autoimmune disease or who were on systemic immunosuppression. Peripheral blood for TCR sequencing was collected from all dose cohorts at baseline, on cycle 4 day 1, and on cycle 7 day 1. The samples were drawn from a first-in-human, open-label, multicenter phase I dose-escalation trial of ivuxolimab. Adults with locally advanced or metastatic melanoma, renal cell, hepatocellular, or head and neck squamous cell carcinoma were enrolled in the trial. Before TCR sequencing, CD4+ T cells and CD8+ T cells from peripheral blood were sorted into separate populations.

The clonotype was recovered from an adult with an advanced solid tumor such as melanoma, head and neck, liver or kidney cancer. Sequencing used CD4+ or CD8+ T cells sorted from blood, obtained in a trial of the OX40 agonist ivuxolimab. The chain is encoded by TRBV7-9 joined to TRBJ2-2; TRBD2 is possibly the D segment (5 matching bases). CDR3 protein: CASNVGVNTGELFF. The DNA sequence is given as TGTGCCAGCAACGTCGGGGTCAACACCGGGGAGCTGTTTTTT.